The 16 T cell receptor beta chains below come from one sample, sequenced in a study of blood T cell repertoires in COVID-19. Libraries were prepared by immunoSEQ multiplex PCR; TCRdb keeps only in-frame clonotypes and omits some of them. Of roughly 190,000 clones in the sample, more than 75% were seen once. The sample was peripheral blood. These receptors came from a man aged 35 to 55 with active or convalescent COVID-19.

A single count supports this clone. The chain carries TRBV7-2 and TRBJ2-7; 12 positions match TRBD2. The CDR3 is 16 amino acids. The J segment lost 5 bases and the V segment lost 4 bases, leaving 9 bases of the junction unmatched. Germline-derived CDR1 and CDR2 are SGHTA and FQGNSA. This CDR3 is CASSSLAGGSVDEQYF. The CDR3, as DNA: TGTGCCAGCAGCTCACTAGCGGGAGGTTCTGTGGACGAGCAGTACTTC.

The rearrangement links TRBV27 to TRBJ2-7; 9 bases are shared with TRBD1. The CDR3 length is 16 residues. Germline V CDR1 and CDR2: MNHEY, SMNVEV (reference sequence). V was pared by 2 bases and J by 1 base, with 6 bases of the junction left unmatched. CDR3 bases: TGTGCCAGCAGTTTAATTTTAGGACAGGGGTCCTACGAGCAGTACTTC. Translated: CASSLILGQGSYEQYF.

This chain links TRBV29-1 with TRBJ2-4, with a weak D call TRBD1 (6 bases). V shed 3 bases and J shed 3 bases, with 9 bases lying between them. The CDR3 is 13 amino acids. From germline, CDR1 is SQVTM and CDR2 ANQGSEA. The DNA of the CDR3 is TGCAGCGTTGAGGGGGCTGGCAAAAACATTCAGTACTTC. Its translation is CSVEGAGKNIQYF.

V is TRBV28 and J is TRBJ1-4; 10 positions agree with TRBD1. The V gene end was trimmed by 8 bases and the J gene end by 0 bases; junction bases not matched to a gene: 6. The V gene's germline CDR1 is MDHEN and CDR2 SYDVKM. The CDR3 contains 16 residues. The CDR3 region has the DNA TGTGCCAGCCGAAGACAGGGGGCTGCAACTAATGAAAAACTGTTTTTT. Its translation is CASRRQGAATNEKLFF.

The CDR3 is CASSDISGVRSGNTIYF. The CDR3 DNA reads as TGTGCCAGCAGCGACATCTCAGGGGTTCGGTCAGGAAACACCATATATTTT. This chain links TRBV14 with TRBJ1-3, with D maybe TRBD1 (6 bases). Germline V gene data show CDR1 as SGHDN and CDR2 as FVKESK. V lost 5 bases to trimming and J lost 4 bases, with 21 bases between them. This CDR3 region has 17 residues. Supplemented by reference TRBV14 and TRBJ1-3, the full variable domain reads EAGVTQFPSHSVIEKGQTVTLRCDPISGHDNLYWYRRVMGKEIKFLLHFVKESKQDESGMPNNRFLAERTGGTYSTLKVQPAELEDSGVYFCASSDISGVRSGNTIYFGEGSWLTVV.

This chain's CDR3 is CASSQLAGGQYEQYF. The CDR3 nucleotides are TGTGCCAGCAGCCAACTAGCGGGAGGTCAGTACGAGCAGTACTTC. This chain joins TRBV3-1 (or the pseudogene TRBV3-2) and TRBJ2-7; 11 nucleotides match TRBD2. The CDR3 length is 15 residues. V shed 2 bases, J shed 4 bases, and the junction held 4 bases outside the gene matches. Germline values: CDR1 LGHDT, CDR2 YNNKEL (reference sequence).

The chain has TRBV27 and TRBJ2-7; 7 bases map to TRBD1. The CDR3 sequence is 12 residues long. Per the germline V gene, CDR1 is MNHEY and CDR2 is SMNVEV (reference sequence). V dropped 5 bases and J dropped 7; count of bases not matched to a gene: 5. CDR3 region: CASSTPGQEQYF. The DNA of the CDR3 is TGTGCCAGCAGTACGCCGGGACAGGAGCAGTACTTC.

The rearrangement uses TRBV6-2 or TRBV6-3 and TRBJ2-7, with a weak D call TRBD1 (5 bases). With 2 bases removed from V and 1 base from J, the gap between germline ends came to 21 bases. The length of the CDR3 is 18 residues. CDR1 and CDR2 from the germline V gene are MNHEY and SVGEGT. As DNA, the CDR3 is TGTGCCAGCAGTTACGCAGTTTTGATGCAGGGTAGGTCCTACGAGCAGTACTTC. It codes for CASSYAVLMQGRSYEQYF.

The chain recombines TRBV7-9 with TRBJ2-7, with D perhaps matching TRBD1 (6 bases). The CDR3 loop spans 14 amino acids. V lost 3 bases and J 4 bases, leaving 13 bases between the germline ends. The germline V gene encodes CDR1 SEHNR and CDR2 FQNEAQ (reference sequence). Here the CDR3 DNA reads TGTGCCAGCAGCTTTCCAGGGGACCCTTACGAGCAGTACTTC. Amino acid sequence: CASSFPGDPYEQYF.

The rearrangement joins TRBV6-5 to TRBJ2-7, with a weak D call TRBD2 (5 bases). Trimming shortened V by 6 bases and J by 3 bases, and 9 bases separated the two germline ends. CDR1 and CDR2 from the germline V gene are MNHEY and SVGAGI. This CDR3 has 12 amino acids. The CDR3 DNA follows: TGTGCCAGCAGGAACGGGATCTACGAGCAGTACTTC. As protein: CASRNGIYEQYF.

This chain links TRBV7-2 with TRBJ2-1; D is possibly TRBD1 (5 bases). Trimming took 5 bases from V and 8 from J, leaving 16 bases between them. Looked up from germline, CDR1 is SGHTA and CDR2 is FQGNSA. The CDR3 loop spans 14 amino acids. The CDR3 DNA reads TGTGCCAGCAGCCTACTCAGGGTTGCCGATGAGCAGTTCTTC. Protein product: CASSLLRVADEQFF. Complete variable domain (other parts from reference TRBV7-2 and TRBJ2-1): GAGVSQSPSNKVTEKGKDVELRCDPISGHTALYWYRQSLGQGLEFLIYFQGNSAPDKSGLPSDRFSAERTGGSVSTLTIQRTQQEDSAVYLCASSLLRVADEQFFGPGTRLTVL.

V is TRBV27 and J is TRBJ1-6; 10 positions match TRBD1. This CDR3 is 15 amino acids long. Unmatched junction bases numbered 3, after V lost 4 bases and J lost 6 bases. CDR1 is MNHEY and CDR2 is SMNVEV in the germline V gene (reference sequence). Here the CDR3 reads CASSSRQGANSPLHF. CDR3 nucleotide sequence: TGTGCCAGCAGTTCAAGACAGGGGGCTAATTCACCCCTCCACTTT.

This clone came up once. Other DNA sequences in the sample encode the same CDR3. The chain carries TRBV6-2 or TRBV6-3 and TRBJ2-7; a possible D gene is TRBD2 (6 bases). V dropped 0 bases and J dropped 0 bases, with 6 bases sitting between them. The CDR3 length is 14 residues. CDR1 MNHEY and CDR2 SVGEGT come from the germline V gene. CDR3 loop: CASSYSGGSYEQYF. Here the CDR3 DNA reads TGTGCCAGCAGTTACTCGGGGGGCTCCTACGAGCAGTACTTC.

This clone has just one count. This sequence joins TRBV2 and TRBJ2-7, with a possible D match to TRBD2 (6 bases). The CDR3 is 14 residues long. Germline V lookup: CDR1 SNHLY, CDR2 FYNNEI. V lost 4 bases to trimming and J lost 2 bases, with 12 bases between them. In nucleotides, the CDR3 is TGTGCCAGCAGTGGTTTAGCGGCGACCTACGAGCAGTACTTC. Its translation is CASSGLAATYEQYF.

This chain uses TRBV5-6 with TRBJ1-3; tentatively, D is TRBD1 (5 bases). V was cut by 4 bases and J by 6 bases, with 11 bases left in between. The CDR3 spans 13 residues. The germline gives CDR1 SGHDT, CDR2 YYEEEE. CDR3 sequence (DNA): TGTGCCAGCAGCCCACCGACAGAAAACACCATATATTTT. Its translation: CASSPPTENTIYF.

The rearrangement joins TRBV2 to TRBJ1-1; weak D call: TRBD1 (5 bases). Trimming pared 6 bases from V and 5 bases from J, leaving 22 bases between. CDR1 is SNHLY and CDR2 is FYNNEI in the germline V gene. The CDR3 has 16 residues. The CDR3, as DNA: TGTGCCAGCAGGTGGGCCCTCTCGGGGGGGTATACTGAAGCTTTCTTT. Amino acid sequence: CASRWALSGGYTEAFF.